Listed below are T cell receptor beta chains from one sample, sequenced in a study of T cell responses to AZD1222 COVID-19 vaccine. Data came from immunoSEQ multiplex PCR; TCRdb stores just in-frame clones and leaves some out. Of over 140,000 clones detected, about 91% appear once; the ten largest clones hold approximately 3.8%. The sample here was peripheral blood, taken 28 days after the second AZD1222 dose. These receptor sequences come from an adult who received the AZD1222 COVID-19 vaccine. Each CDR3 is given with its conserved first and last residue. A D gene is named only where the DNA matches it firmly. Clone size appears in some rows only: once, few, many, or a class for an expanded clone.

V	size	D	J	CDR3	DNA
TRBV3-1/TRBV3-2	once	-	TRBJ1-1	CASSHDQATEAFF	TGTGCCAGCAGCCACGACCAGGCCACTGAAGCTTTCTTT
TRBV5-1	-	TRBD2	TRBJ2-7	CASSLEGLGSYEQYF	TGCGCCAGCAGCTTGGAAGGACTAGGGAGCTACGAGCAGTACTTC
TRBV6-6	-	-	TRBJ1-5	CASRDLNQPQHF	TGTGCCAGCAGAGACCTCAATCAGCCCCAGCATTTT
TRBV19	-	-	TRBJ1-1	CASSRGAGRLEAFF	TGTGCCAGTAGTAGAGGAGCGGGGAGACTTGAAGCTTTCTTT
TRBV10-3	once	-	TRBJ1-2	CAISEGQGNYGYTF	TGTGCCATCAGTGAGGGTCAGGGTAACTATGGCTACACCTTC
TRBV2	-	TRBD2	TRBJ2-1	CASSTPGLAGAGSYNEQFF	TGTGCCAGCAGCACACCGGGACTAGCGGGGGCGGGCTCCTACAATGAGCAGTTCTTC
TRBV5-6	-	-	TRBJ1-3	CASSLDGVLSGNTIYF	TGTGCCAGCAGCTTGGACGGGGTCCTCTCTGGAAACACCATATATTTT
TRBV28	-	-	TRBJ2-7	CASSLLGESYEQYF	TGTGCCAGCAGTTTACTGGGAGAGAGCTACGAGCAGTACTTC
TRBV4-2	-	-	TRBJ1-2	CASSQDVIGRVFGYTF	TGTGCCAGCAGCCAAGATGTTATAGGGAGGGTCTTCGGCTACACCTTC
TRBV7-2	few	TRBD1	TRBJ1-1	CASSPWGNRGIAFF	TGTGCCAGCAGCCCCTGGGGGAACAGGGGTATCGCTTTCTTT
TRBV7-9	-	-	TRBJ2-7	CASSLTGYEQYF	TGTGCCAGCAGCTTAACGGGTTACGAGCAGTACTTC
TRBV6-2/TRBV6-3	-	TRBD1	TRBJ1-5	CASSRDRGAFENQPQHF	TGTGCCAGCAGCCGGGACAGGGGCGCCTTTGAGAATCAGCCCCAGCATTTT
TRBV28	-	TRBD2	TRBJ2-3	CATRASGGQDTQYF	TGTGCCACCCGGGCTTCGGGAGGCCAGGATACGCAGTATTTT
TRBV6-5	once	TRBD1	TRBJ2-1	CASKTGTGNDNEQFF	TGTGCCAGCAAGACCGGGACAGGGAACGATAATGAGCAGTTCTTC
TRBV28	-	-	TRBJ1-3	CASSFASSGNTIYF	TGTGCCAGCAGTTTTGCCAGCTCTGGAAACACCATATATTTT
TRBV5-4	-	-	TRBJ2-7	CASRLTLSSYEQYF	TGTGCCAGCAGGTTGACCCTGAGCTCCTACGAGCAGTACTTC
TRBV6-4	-	-	TRBJ2-4	CASSDSTSRGTDIQYF	TGTGCCAGCAGTGACTCTACTAGCCGGGGAACTGACATTCAGTACTTC
TRBV28	-	-	TRBJ1-5	CASSLTDSSNQPQHF	TGTGCCAGCAGTTTAACCGACTCTAGCAATCAGCCCCAGCATTTT
TRBV9	-	TRBD2	TRBJ2-1	CASSETSGRASYNEQFF	TGTGCCAGCAGCGAAACTAGCGGGAGGGCCTCCTACAATGAGCAGTTCTTC
TRBV28	-	-	TRBJ1-5	CASRSRGEPNQPQHF	TGTGCCAGCAGAAGCAGGGGCGAACCCAATCAGCCCCAGCATTTT
TRBV30	-	TRBD1	TRBJ1-2	CAWSVEGAIGYTF	TGTGCCTGGAGTGTTGAGGGGGCGATTGGCTACACCTTC
TRBV6-5	-	-	TRBJ2-7	CASRYRSHQTYEQYF	TGTGCCAGCAGGTACAGGAGCCATCAAACCTACGAGCAGTACTTC
TRBV7-2	-	-	TRBJ2-3	CASSLVGFDTQYF	TGTGCCAGCAGCTTAGTGGGCTTCGATACGCAGTATTTT
TRBV6-2/TRBV6-3	once	TRBD2	TRBJ2-4	CASSFNGLAGDSRDIQYF	TGTGCCAGCAGTTTCAACGGACTAGCGGGAGATAGTAGGGACATTCAGTACTTC
TRBV19	-	TRBD1	TRBJ1-1	CASSSRGRNTEAFF	TGTGCCAGTAGCTCCAGGGGGCGGAACACTGAAGCTTTCTTT
TRBV6-5	once	-	TRBJ2-1	CASSSGEGASYNEQFF	TGTGCCAGCAGTTCTGGGGAGGGGGCCTCCTACAATGAGCAGTTCTTC
TRBV28	-	-	TRBJ1-4	CASRTSPLENEKLFF	TGTGCCAGCAGAACGAGTCCATTGGAAAATGAAAAACTGTTTTTT
TRBV24-1	-	TRBD2	TRBJ2-1	CATSGARGEKALRNEQFF	TGTGCCACCAGTGGAGCTCGGGGGGAGAAGGCCCTAAGGAATGAGCAGTTCTTC
TRBV3-1/TRBV3-2	-	-	TRBJ1-2	CASSQGNNYGYTF	TGTGCCAGCAGCCAAGGGAACAACTATGGCTACACCTTC
TRBV25-1	-	-	TRBJ1-2	CASSEGGGYTF	TGTGCCAGCAGTGAAGGGGGGGGCTACACCTTC
TRBV5-1	-	-	TRBJ1-5	CASSLYQGSQPQHF	TGCGCCAGCAGCTTGTATCAAGGGAGTCAGCCCCAGCATTTT
TRBV4-1	-	TRBD2	TRBJ2-1	CASSPSRPGGSGYYNEQFF	TGCGCCAGCAGCCCGTCCCGACCGGGGGGGAGCGGGTACTACAATGAGCAGTTCTTC
TRBV6-4	-	-	TRBJ1-5	CASSEEEGQPQHF	TGTGCCAGCAGTGAGGAGGAAGGACAGCCCCAGCATTTT
TRBV3-1/TRBV3-2	-	-	TRBJ1-5	CASSPETGTQPQHF	TGTGCCAGCAGCCCAGAAACAGGGACACAGCCCCAGCATTTT
TRBV27	-	TRBD2	TRBJ2-7	CASSRSQGYGRNEQYF	TGTGCCAGCAGTCGGTCTCAGGGTTACGGGAGGAACGAGCAGTACTTC
TRBV6-5	-	-	TRBJ1-1	CASSTPPLNTEAFF	TGTGCCAGCAGTACTCCGCCCCTGAACACTGAAGCTTTCTTT
TRBV6-1	-	-	TRBJ1-2	CASSEALEENYGYTF	TGTGCCAGCAGTGAAGCGCTGGAGGAGAACTATGGCTACACCTTC
TRBV15	-	-	TRBJ2-7	CATSRVVAYEQYF	TGTGCCACCAGCAGAGTCGTAGCCTACGAGCAGTACTTC
TRBV11-3	-	TRBD1	TRBJ2-1	CASSALNRGEQFF	TGTGCCAGCAGCGCCCTTAACAGGGGTGAGCAGTTCTTC
TRBV9	-	-	TRBJ1-2	CASSVAGNYGYTF	TGTGCCAGCAGCGTAGCAGGGAACTATGGCTACACCTTC
TRBV4-2	-	TRBD1	TRBJ2-1	CASSQNLRDSYNEQFF	TGTGCCAGCAGCCAAAACCTCCGGGACAGTTACAATGAGCAGTTCTTC
TRBV28	-	-	TRBJ1-5	CASSSDISNQPQHF	TGTGCCAGCAGTTCAGACATCAGCAATCAGCCCCAGCATTTT
TRBV5-6	-	TRBD2	TRBJ2-3	CASSLGPQTAGEDTQYF	TGTGCCAGCAGCTTGGGTCCCCAAACAGCGGGAGAAGATACGCAGTATTTT
TRBV24-1	-	TRBD1	TRBJ2-2	CATSKTGTGYTGELFF	TGTGCCACCAGTAAAACCGGGACAGGGTACACCGGGGAGCTGTTTTTT
TRBV19	-	TRBD2	TRBJ2-1	CASSSLAGAYNEQFF	TGTGCCAGTAGTTCTCTAGCGGGAGCCTACAATGAGCAGTTCTTC
TRBV7-9	once	-	TRBJ1-4	CASSLAWAATNEKLFF	TGTGCCAGCAGCTTAGCGTGGGCAGCAACTAATGAAAAACTGTTTTTT
TRBV9	once	-	TRBJ1-3	CASSLGGTGNTIYF	TGTGCCAGCAGCTTAGGGGGTACTGGAAACACCATATATTTT
TRBV27	-	-	TRBJ1-5	CASSFQGLEPQHF	TGTGCCAGCAGTTTCCAGGGTCTAGAGCCCCAGCATTTT
TRBV19	-	-	TRBJ2-7	CASSTGTLAYEQYF	TGTGCCAGTAGTACGGGGACACTTGCCTACGAGCAGTACTTC
TRBV7-9	-	-	TRBJ1-1	CASSQLGGKNTEAFF	TGTGCCAGCAGCCAATTGGGGGGGAAGAACACTGAAGCTTTCTTT
TRBV28	-	-	TRBJ1-5	CASFPQMELSNQPQHF	TGTGCCAGCTTTCCCCAGATGGAACTTAGCAATCAGCCCCAGCATTTT
TRBV29-1	-	TRBD1	TRBJ1-2	CSVEETGQGIRGYTF	TGCAGCGTTGAAGAAACGGGACAGGGGATACGTGGCTACACCTTC
TRBV5-4	-	-	TRBJ2-7	CASSLAGALSYEQYF	TGTGCCAGCAGCTTGGCAGGGGCTCTCTCCTACGAGCAGTACTTC